The 20 T cell receptor beta chains below all came from one sample that was sequenced in a study of T-cell reconstitution after alpha-beta-depleted transplantation in children. Preparing the TCRbeta library involved the use of unique molecular identifiers. TCRdb processed the PCR reads anew with MiXCR; each CDR3 protein has one entry. The data contain under 75,000 distinct CDR3 sequences, about a tenth of them seen just once; the ten biggest clones take up 13%. The sample here was PBMCs, taken before TCRalphabeta/CD19-depleted stem cell transplant. All receptors derive from a boy between 5 and 17 years old with acute myeloid leukemia, due to receive a stem cell transplant.

This clonotype is labeled as large. The chain carries TRBV20-1 and TRBJ2-1, with TRBD2 as a possible D gene (6 bases). V was pared by 0 bases and J by 6 bases, with 15 bases between. CDR1 and CDR2 (germline): DFQATT, SNEGSKA (reference sequence). The CDR3 covers 15 residues. The CDR3 here is CSARDDREISNEQFF. The CDR3 coding sequence is TGCAGTGCTAGAGATGACCGGGAGATAAGCAATGAGCAGTTCTTC.

The table lists this clonotype with many counts. The chain couples TRBV24-1 to TRBJ2-5; D tentatively reads TRBD1 or TRBD2 (5 bases each). This CDR3 has 16 residues. V lost 4 bases, J lost 5 bases, and 19 bases lay in between. Germline values: CDR1 KGHDR, CDR2 SFDVKD. DNA of the CDR3: TGTGCCACCAGTGACACGGAGGCGCAGGGTTGGGAGACCCAGTACTTC. This translates into CATSDTEAQGWETQYF.

This clonotype was seen repeatedly, ten times or more. The chain is built from TRBV10-3 and TRBJ1-5, with 7 positions matching TRBD1. The CDR3 is made up of 14 amino acids. CDR1 and CDR2 (germline): ENHRY, SYGVKD. After removal of 8 bases from V and 3 bases from J, the junction contained 7 bases not matched to a gene. The DNA for the CDR3 is TGTGCCATCGGAGGGGGCTCAAACAATCAGCCCCAGCATTTT. Its protein is CAIGGGSNNQPQHF.

This clonotype has a count of ten or more. The rearrangement joins TRBV12-3 or TRBV12-4 to TRBJ2-2; TRBD1 might be the D (5 bases). This CDR3 spans 16 amino acids. Trimming took 6 bases from V and 3 from J, leaving 17 bases between them. Here the CDR3 DNA reads TGTGCCAGCAGCTCCCACCTGGGGCCGCACACCGGGGAGCTGTTTTTT. Translation: CASSSHLGPHTGELFF.

The rearrangement uses TRBV11-1 and TRBJ2-2, with 12 positions matching TRBD2. Per germline, CDR1 SGHAT and CDR2 FQDESV (reference sequence). J lost 7 bases, V lost 5 bases, and 5 bases had no gene match. This CDR3 spans 15 amino acids. CDR3 region: CASSVTSGRIGELFF. CDR3 coding DNA: TGTGCCAGCAGCGTGACTAGCGGGAGAATCGGGGAGCTGTTTTTT.

A note on this clonotype: A read error is possible here, since a much larger clone lies one base away. The chain uses TRBV24-1 and TRBJ2-2; D is uncertain. The CDR3 loop spans 13 amino acids. Trimming cost V 6 bases and J 7 bases, with 11 bases left between them. Germline lookup yields CDR1 KGHDR and CDR2 SFDVKD. The CDR3 reads CATSPRVNGELFF. CDR3 nucleotides: TGTGCCACCAGTCCTCGGGTAAACGGGGAGCTGTTTTTT.

This clonotype came up many times. The chain has TRBV10-2 and TRBJ2-5; 8 bases line up with TRBD2. V lost 7 bases to trimming and J lost 5 bases; unmatched junction nucleotides: 9. This CDR3 has 14 amino acids. Germline loops: CDR1 WSHSY, CDR2 SAAADI. CDR3 nucleotide sequence: TGCGCCAGCACATCTGCGGGGGGCGGGGAGACCCAGTACTTC. Protein: CASTSAGGGETQYF.

This clonotype was seen just once. V and J are TRBV10-3 and TRBJ1-1, with TRBD1 as a possible D gene (5 bases). Trimming cost V 5 bases and J 0 bases, with 25 bases left between them. Germline CDR1 and CDR2: ENHRY and SYGVKD. The CDR3 runs to 19 residues. The CDR3 region is CAISWFGGARGLLNTEAFF. The CDR3 coding sequence is TGTGCCATCAGTTGGTTTGGCGGGGCACGGGGCCTCTTGAACACTGAAGCTTTCTTT.

This clonotype was seen many times. The CDR3 region has the DNA TGTGCCAGCAGCCCGATAGGGAATACGGGGTTTTCTGGAAACACCATATATTTT. The encoded protein is CASSPIGNTGFSGNTIYF. The V and J genes are TRBV4-2 and TRBJ1-3, with unresolved D. Germline CDR1 and CDR2: LGHNA and YNFKEQ. This CDR3 region has 18 residues. V was shortened by 4 bases and J by 1 base, with 20 bases between the two germline ends.

This clonotype was counted many times. This chain connects TRBV7-2 to TRBJ2-1, with D hard to call. Germline CDR1 SGHTA, CDR2 FQGNSA. The CDR3 consists of 13 residues. The V and J ends lost 0 bases and 3 bases respectively, with 3 bases between them. The CDR3 region is CASSLASYNEQFF. The DNA of the CDR3 is TGTGCCAGCAGCTTAGCTAGCTACAATGAGCAGTTCTTC. Drawing the rest from reference TRBV7-2 and TRBJ2-1, the complete variable domain is GAGVSQSPSNKVTEKGKDVELRCDPISGHTALYWYRQSLGQGLEFLIYFQGNSAPDKSGLPSDRFSAERTGGSVSTLTIQRTQQEDSAVYLCASSLASYNEQFFGPGTRLTVL.

This clonotype was recorded many times. This chain uses TRBV5-1 with TRBJ1-2; D possibly corresponds to TRBD1 (5 bases). The CDR3 is made up of 13 amino acids. CDR1 is SGHRS, CDR2 YFSETQ, per germline. V was clipped by 0 bases and J by 4 bases, with 7 bases between them. CDR3 sequence: CASSLGRGYGYTF. Written as DNA, the CDR3 is TGCGCCAGCAGCTTGGGAAGGGGCTATGGCTACACCTTC.

This clonotype was detected ten times or more. This chain uses TRBV3-1 with TRBJ2-1, with 8 bases identical to TRBD2. The germline V gene has CDR1 LGHDT and CDR2 YNNKEL (reference sequence). The CDR3 runs 13 residues. The junction had 2 bases not matched to a gene; V was cut back by 1 base and J by 9 bases. Here the CDR3 reads CASSQGLAREQFF. The DNA for the CDR3 is TGTGCCAGCAGCCAAGGACTAGCGCGTGAGCAGTTCTTC.

This clonotype was found many times. J is TRBJ2-2 and V is TRBV12-3 or TRBV12-4; D remains unclear. CDR3 length: 14 amino acids. Trimming stripped 2 bases from V and 4 bases from J, with 8 bases between. The chain's CDR3 is CASSLILITGELFF. In DNA, the CDR3 is TGTGCCAGCAGTTTAATTCTAATCACCGGGGAGCTGTTTTTT.

Ten or more counts support this clonotype. The junction shows a germline mismatch at one end, possibly a read error. This chain links TRBV12-3 or TRBV12-4 with TRBJ2-1; D may be TRBD1 or TRBD2 (5 bases each). There are 11 residues in the CDR3. DNA of the CDR3: TGTGCCAGCACCGGGTGGACGGGACGGGTATTC. Translation gives CASTGWTGRVF.

This clonotype was found many times. This sequence joins TRBV20-1 and TRBJ2-3, with TRBD2 matching over 9 bases. The V gene end was trimmed by 1 base and the J gene end by 0 bases; junction bases not matched to a gene: 11. This CDR3 contains 18 residues. In germline, CDR1 is DFQATT, CDR2 SNEGSKA (reference sequence). CDR3: CSARGRLAGHGSTDTQYF. Here the CDR3 DNA reads TGCAGTGCTAGAGGAAGGCTAGCGGGGCACGGGAGCACAGATACGCAGTATTTT.

This clonotype was found a few times. This chain links TRBV28 with TRBJ2-2; TRBD2 aligns across 14 bases. The germline gives CDR1 MDHEN, CDR2 SYDVKM. This CDR3 spans 17 amino acids. J lost 5 bases, V lost 8 bases, and 10 bases had no gene match. CDR3 in amino acids: CASLGGRLAGGTGELFF. In nucleotides, the CDR3 is TGTGCCAGCCTTGGGGGACGACTAGCGGGAGGGACCGGGGAGCTGTTTTTT.

This clonotype was observed at least ten times. This chain connects TRBV29-1 to TRBJ2-2; 11 bases are a match to TRBD2. The germline V gene has CDR1 SQVTM and CDR2 ANQGSEA. After removal of 4 bases from V and 5 bases from J, the junction contained 9 bases not matched to a gene. The CDR3 is made up of 16 amino acids. CDR3 nucleotides: TGCAGCGTTGGAGTAGCGGGGGGGCCAGTTACCGGGGAGCTGTTTTTT. It encodes CSVGVAGGPVTGELFF.

This clonotype showed up many times. J is TRBJ2-3 and V is TRBV11-2; possibly TRBD2 for D (6 bases). The CDR3 runs to 17 residues. Germline V CDR1 and CDR2: SGHAT, FQNNGV. The germline V and J ends were trimmed by 2 bases and 3 bases, with 18 bases remaining between them. As DNA, the CDR3 is TGTGCCAGCAGCTTAATCCCGGGAGTATCGAGAACAGATACGCAGTATTTT. It is translated as CASSLIPGVSRTDTQYF. The full variable domain, rest sourced from reference TRBV11-2 and TRBJ2-3, is EAGVAQSPRYKIIEKRQSVAFWCNPISGHATLYWYQQILGQGPKLLIQFQNNGVVDDSQLPKDRFSAERLKGVDSTLKIQPAKLEDSAVYLCASSLIPGVSRTDTQYFGPGTRLTVL.

At least ten counts were recorded for this clonotype. The gene calls are TRBV9 and TRBJ2-2; 9 bases align to TRBD2. This CDR3 contains 18 residues. J gave up 5 bases and V 0 bases, and 11 bases lay outside the gene matches. Germline V lookup: CDR1 SGDLS, CDR2 YYNGEE. The DNA of the CDR3 is TGTGCCAGCAGCGTAGGCAGAACGGGAGCGGGAGGTACCGGGGAGCTGTTTTTT. Its protein is CASSVGRTGAGGTGELFF.

This clonotype occurred many times. The chain combines TRBV10-3 with TRBJ1-2; no clear D gene. CDR3 length: 15 residues. V was pared by 5 bases and J by 0 bases, with 13 bases between. The germline V gene encodes CDR1 ENHRY and CDR2 SYGVKD. The CDR3 here is CAISSNGGPNYGYTF. In nucleotides, the CDR3 is TGTGCCATCAGTTCTAATGGCGGGCCTAACTATGGCTACACCTTC.